These T cell receptor beta chains were read from a single sample in a study of blood T cells in healthy people across ages. TCRdb redid the calling of the 5' RACE reads with MiXCR, one entry per CDR3 protein. The table has 550,000 to 700,000 distinct CDR3 sequences, about 25% seen once. The sequencing input was blood. The origin of the receptors is a woman aged 70-85 years in good health. CDR3s include the opening cysteine and the closing phenylalanine or tryptophan. Fields, in order: D gene, V gene, clone size, J gene, CDR3 protein, CDR3 DNA. D genes are given only for firm matches. Clone size is not always given. Where it is, it says once, few, many or a class for expanded clones.

D: TRBD1; V: TRBV12-3/TRBV12-4; size: -; J: TRBJ2-7; CDR3: CASRRDSGSYEQYF; DNA: TGTGCCAGCAGACGGGACAGTGGGTCCTACGAGCAGTACTTC
D: -; V: TRBV14; size: few; J: TRBJ1-2; CDR3: CASSQDLGWTGYTF; DNA: TGTGCCAGCAGCCAAGATCTGGGTTGGACGGGCTACACCTTC
D: -; V: TRBV20-1; size: few; J: TRBJ2-1; CDR3: CSARRGSSYNEQFF; DNA: TGCAGTGCTAGGAGGGGGAGCTCCTACAATGAGCAGTTCTTC
D: -; V: TRBV3-1; size: few; J: TRBJ1-3; CDR3: CASSQQGFGNTIYF; DNA: TGTGCCAGCAGCCAACAGGGGTTTGGAAACACCATATATTTT
D: TRBD1; V: TRBV29-1; size: -; J: TRBJ1-5; CDR3: CSARDREGQPQHF; DNA: TGCAGCGCCCGGGACAGGGAGGGACAGCCCCAGCATTTT
D: -; V: TRBV20-1; size: -; J: TRBJ2-3; CDR3: CSARRWSTDTQYF; DNA: TGCAGTGCTAGAAGGTGGAGCACAGATACGCAGTATTTT
D: -; V: TRBV7-3; size: -; J: TRBJ2-3; CDR3: CASGYYTDTQYF; DNA: TGTGCCAGCGGTTACTACACAGATACGCAGTATTTT
D: TRBD1; V: TRBV20-1; size: few; J: TRBJ1-1; CDR3: CSAYLDRGITEAFF; DNA: TGCAGTGCCTATCTGGACAGGGGGATTACTGAAGCTTTCTTT
D: TRBD1; V: TRBV24-1; size: few; J: TRBJ2-2; CDR3: CATSEHRGTTGELFF; DNA: TGTGCCACCAGTGAGCACAGGGGAACCACCGGGGAGCTGTTTTTT
D: -; V: TRBV12-3/TRBV12-4; size: -; J: TRBJ2-1; CDR3: CASSHERETYNEQFF; DNA: TGTGCCAGCAGTCATGAGCGAGAAACCTACAATGAGCAGTTCTTC
D: -; V: TRBV4-1; size: many; J: TRBJ2-7; CDR3: CASSPALSYEQYF; DNA: TGCGCCAGCAGCCCAGCGCTCTCCTACGAGCAGTACTTC
D: -; V: TRBV7-2; size: many; J: TRBJ1-3; CDR3: CASSLTGGSGNTIYF; DNA: TGTGCCAGCAGCTTAACGGGGGGCTCTGGAAACACCATATATTTT
D: TRBD1; V: TRBV6-5; size: -; J: TRBJ2-7; CDR3: CASSSHRGIYEQYF; DNA: TGTGCCAGCAGTTCGCACAGGGGGATCTACGAGCAGTACTTC
D: -; V: TRBV19; size: -; J: TRBJ2-7; CDR3: CASSISHSTYEQYF; DNA: TGTGCCAGTAGTATATCCCACAGCACCTACGAGCAGTACTTC
D: -; V: TRBV6-5; size: -; J: TRBJ2-2; CDR3: CASSYFAGELFF; DNA: TGTGCCAGCAGTTATTTCGCCGGGGAGCTGTTTTTT
D: -; V: TRBV5-1; size: -; J: TRBJ2-1; CDR3: CASSTQRGYNEQFF; DNA: TGCGCCAGCAGCACGCAAAGGGGTTACAATGAGCAGTTCTTC
D: -; V: TRBV7-2; size: few; J: TRBJ2-5; CDR3: CASNAYRVGGTQYF; DNA: TGTGCCAGCAACGCCTACAGGGTTGGGGGGACCCAGTACTTC
D: TRBD1; V: TRBV7-9; size: few; J: TRBJ1-1; CDR3: CASSLTGARTEASF; DNA: TGTGCCAGCAGCCTGACAGGGGCGCGGACTGAAGCTTCCTTT
D: TRBD2; V: TRBV7-2; size: -; J: TRBJ2-3; CDR3: CASTLPGTSRSDTQYF; DNA: TGTGCCAGCACCCTCCCCGGGACTAGCCGGAGCGATACGCAGTATTTT
D: -; V: TRBV9; size: -; J: TRBJ2-7; CDR3: CASSVAQGRDEQYF; DNA: TGTGCCAGCAGCGTAGCACAGGGGAGGGACGAGCAGTACTTC
D: TRBD1; V: TRBV4-2; size: -; J: TRBJ1-4; CDR3: CASSQLRTGGVRSTNEKLFF; DNA: TGTGCCAGCAGCCAACTGCGGACAGGGGGAGTACGGTCAACTAATGAAAAACTGTTTTTT
D: -; V: TRBV9; size: -; J: TRBJ1-1; CDR3: CASSVRARGTEAFF; DNA: TGTGCCAGCAGCGTAAGGGCCCGGGGGACTGAAGCTTTCTTT
D: TRBD2; V: TRBV20-1; size: few; J: TRBJ2-1; CDR3: CSARTSGTSGGEQFF; DNA: TGCAGTGCTAGGACCTCCGGGACTAGCGGGGGTGAGCAGTTCTTC
D: -; V: TRBV20-1; size: few; J: TRBJ1-1; CDR3: CSAKTANTEAFF; DNA: TGCAGTGCTAAAACAGCGAACACTGAAGCTTTCTTT
D: TRBD1; V: TRBV29-1; size: many; J: TRBJ2-5; CDR3: CSVGGQGRETQYF; DNA: TGCAGCGTTGGGGGACAGGGAAGAGAGACCCAGTACTTC
D: TRBD1; V: TRBV5-1; size: once; J: TRBJ1-1; CDR3: CASSESRQGAFPKAFF; DNA: TGCGCCAGCAGCGAATCCCGACAGGGGGCTTTTCCTAAAGCTTTCTTT
D: TRBD1; V: TRBV3-1; size: -; J: TRBJ1-2; CDR3: CASSHPGDRGYGYTF; DNA: TGTGCCAGCAGCCACCCAGGGGACAGGGGATATGGCTACACCTTC
D: TRBD1; V: TRBV5-6; size: -; J: TRBJ1-1; CDR3: CASSFLQGGSPWGF; DNA: TGTGCCAGCAGCTTCCTCCAGGGGGGCTCCCCTTGGGGCTTT